The 21 T cell receptor beta chains listed next were all sequenced from one sample in a study of T cell changes during pregnancy in multiple sclerosis. The repertoire was sequenced with immunoSEQ multiplex PCR; TCRdb's copy has only in-frame clones and lacks some. The table has some 56,000 clones, about 90% seen once; the top ten hold about 0.64%. This sample comprised CD4+ T cells from peripheral blood mononuclear cells, obtained after pregnancy. These receptors were obtained from a female donor with multiple sclerosis, enrolled in a pregnancy study.

The chain links TRBV13 to TRBJ2-7; unclear D gene. Germline V CDR1 and CDR2: PRHDT, FYEKMQ (reference sequence). With 4 bases removed from V and 3 bases from J, the gap between germline ends came to 19 bases. This CDR3 is 16 amino acids long. CDR3 DNA: TGTGCCAGCAGCTCCTCAAGATTTGGGCTTCTCTACGAGCAGTACTTC. This translates into CASSSSRFGLLYEQYF.

This clone came up once. The rearrangement links TRBV4-3 to TRBJ1-1, with unresolved D. V shed 1 base and J shed 8 bases, with 8 bases lying between them. Germline V gene data show CDR1 as LGHNA and CDR2 as YSLEER. This CDR3 spans 12 amino acids. As DNA, the CDR3 is TGCGCCAGCAGCCAAGTGGGAGGGGAAGCTTTCTTT. Protein product: CASSQVGGEAFF.

This clone was observed once. The chain is built from TRBV30 and TRBJ1-2; D uncertain. Trimming pared 4 bases from V and 6 bases from J, leaving 6 bases between. This CDR3 region has 10 residues. Germline V gene sequence: CDR1 GTSNPN, CDR2 SVGIG (reference sequence). CDR3 region: CAWKGDGYTF. For the CDR3, the DNA is TGTGCCTGGAAGGGAGATGGCTACACCTTC.

The chain is built from TRBV9 and TRBJ2-3; 7 bases agree with TRBD2. Germline V lookup: CDR1 SGDLS, CDR2 YYNGEE. This CDR3 spans 17 amino acids. Trimming took 4 bases from V and 2 from J; bases not matched to a gene: 13. The CDR3 region is CASSPRIERGTTDTQYF. CDR3 nucleotides: TGTGCCAGCAGCCCCAGAATCGAGCGGGGAACCACAGATACGCAGTATTTT.

This clone has only a few counts. This chain connects TRBV7-8 to TRBJ1-6; no reliable D call. CDR1 and CDR2 (germline): SGHVS, FQNEAQ. The germline V and J ends were trimmed by 7 bases and 6 bases, with 10 bases remaining between them. The CDR3 sequence is 13 residues long. CDR3 nucleotide sequence: TGTGCCAGCAAGGCCGGCGGTAATTCACCCCTCCACTTT. Translated: CASKAGGNSPLHF.

The gene calls are TRBV2 and TRBJ2-4; no definite D call. This CDR3 region has 17 residues. CDR1 SNHLY and CDR2 FYNNEI come from the germline V gene. Trimming left V 4 bases short and J 6 bases short, with 22 bases between. CDR3 amino acids: CASSAQRVGQVGNIQYF. Here the CDR3 DNA reads TGTGCCAGCAGTGCCCAGAGAGTTGGGCAGGTGGGAAACATTCAGTACTTC.

In this sample, this clone turned up a few times. The same CDR3 is also encoded by other DNA sequences in this sample. The rearrangement links TRBV7-9 to TRBJ1-1, with 8 bases aligning to TRBD1. CDR3 length: 13 amino acids. The germline V gene encodes CDR1 SEHNR and CDR2 FQNEAQ (reference sequence). The V and J ends lost 5 bases and 4 bases, in that order; junction bases with no gene match: 3. The CDR3 nucleotides are TGTGCCAGCAGCCGCACAGGGGGCACTGAAGCTTTCTTT. This sequence encodes CASSRTGGTEAFF.

DNA of the CDR3: TGTGCCAGCAGCTTAGCGAGACAGGGGGTCGGGAAGGCTGGCTACACCTTC. Its translation is CASSLARQGVGKAGYTF. This sequence joins TRBV7-2 and TRBJ1-2, with 9 nucleotides matching TRBD1. Germline values: CDR1 SGHTA, CDR2 FQGNSA. The CDR3 covers 17 residues. J gave up 7 bases and V 0 bases, and 12 bases lay outside the gene matches. The full variable domain, with the rest looked up from reference TRBV7-2 and TRBJ1-2, is GAGVSQSPSNKVTEKGKDVELRCDPISGHTALYWYRQSLGQGLEFLIYFQGNSAPDKSGLPSDRFSAERTGGSVSTLTIQRTQQEDSAVYLCASSLARQGVGKAGYTFGSGTRLTVV.

The rearrangement joins TRBV18 to TRBJ2-1; D may be TRBD1 (6 bases). The V end lost 4 bases, the J end lost 4 bases, and 14 bases lay between the germline ends. The CDR3 extends over 15 amino acids. Germline V CDR1 and CDR2: KGHSH, LQKENI. CDR3 DNA sequence: TGTGCCAGCTCACGGACTCGGACAGAATACAATGAGCAGTTCTTC. This codes for CASSRTRTEYNEQFF.

This rearrangement joins TRBV6-4 to TRBJ2-1, with D perhaps TRBD1 (5 bases). This CDR3 spans 16 amino acids. CDR1 MRHNA and CDR2 SNTAGT come from the germline V gene. The V and J ends lost 2 bases and 0 bases respectively, with 11 bases between them. CDR3 protein: CASSDSRASSYNEQFF. As DNA, the CDR3 is TGTGCCAGCAGTGACAGCAGGGCCAGCTCCTACAATGAGCAGTTCTTC.

This clone was observed a single time. The chain combines TRBV9 with TRBJ2-7; TRBD2 might be the D (6 bases). Trimming removed 4 bases from V and 3 bases from J, with 14 bases in between. Germline-derived CDR1 and CDR2 are SGDLS and YYNGEE. The CDR3 runs 14 residues. DNA for the CDR3: TGTGCCAGCAGCCCGTCGGGAGTCGGCTACGAGCAGTACTTC. Translated: CASSPSGVGYEQYF.

This chain connects TRBV18 to TRBJ1-5; tentatively, D is TRBD1 (5 bases). CDR1 is KGHSH and CDR2 is LQKENI in the germline V gene. CDR3 size: 13 residues. V gave up 5 bases and J gave up 3 bases, with 8 bases separating them. CDR3 sequence: CASSSGLNQPQHF. Written as DNA, the CDR3 is TGTGCCAGCTCATCAGGGCTCAATCAGCCCCAGCATTTT.

This clone was seen just once. The CDR3 sequence: CASSKRVGSKDGYTF. Written as DNA, the CDR3 is TGTGCCAGCAGCAAGAGGGTAGGGAGTAAGGATGGCTACACCTTC. The V gene is TRBV11-3, the J gene TRBJ1-2, with D hard to call. The CDR3 runs to 15 residues. Trimming shortened V by 5 bases and J by 6 bases, and 19 bases separated the two germline ends. Germline assignment: CDR1 SGHNT and CDR2 YENEEA. Full variable domain (remainder filled in from reference TRBV11-3 and TRBJ1-2): EAGVVQSPRYKIIEKKQPVAFWCNPISGHNTLYWYLQNLGQGPELLIRYENEEAVDDSQLPKDRFSAERLKGVDSTLKIQPAELGDSAVYLCASSKRVGSKDGYTFGSGTRLTVV.

The chain employs TRBV6-4 and TRBJ2-4; 9 bases fit TRBD1. CDR1 and CDR2 (germline): MRHNA, SNTAGT. The CDR3 spans 14 residues. V lost 6 bases to trimming and J lost 7 bases; unmatched junction nucleotides: 7. The CDR3 nucleotides are TGTGCCAGCAGCCCTACCGGGACAGGGAACATTCAGTACTTC. Amino acid sequence: CASSPTGTGNIQYF.

This chain links TRBV7-2 with TRBJ2-7, with TRBD2 matching over 13 bases. There are 15 residues in the CDR3. The V segment lost 6 bases and the J segment 0 bases; nucleotides outside the gene matches: 2. Germline loops: CDR1 SGHTA, CDR2 FQGNSA. In DNA, the CDR3 is TGTGCCAGCAGTCGACTAGCGGGGGGCTCCTACGAGCAGTACTTC. This sequence encodes CASSRLAGGSYEQYF. Full variable domain (outside the CDR3, taken from reference TRBV7-2 and TRBJ2-7): GAGVSQSPSNKVTEKGKDVELRCDPISGHTALYWYRQSLGQGLEFLIYFQGNSAPDKSGLPSDRFSAERTGGSVSTLTIQRTQQEDSAVYLCASSRLAGGSYEQYFGPGTRLTVT.

This sequence joins TRBV6-1 and TRBJ1-1; D is ambiguous. V was cut by 8 bases and J by 1 base, with 11 bases left in between. In germline, CDR1 is MNHNS, CDR2 SASEGT. The CDR3 loop spans 13 amino acids. The CDR3 here is CASQSLRNTEAFF. CDR3 DNA: TGTGCCAGCCAATCCCTGCGGAACACTGAAGCTTTCTTT.

The chain recombines TRBV7-2 with TRBJ1-3; 10 bases are shared with TRBD1. V shed 5 bases, J shed 5 bases, and the junction held 3 bases outside the gene matches. The CDR3 covers 14 residues. Germline V gives CDR1 SGHTA, CDR2 FQGNSA. In nucleotides, the CDR3 is TGTGCCAGCAGCCCTGACAGGGGGCGAAACACCATATATTTT. Protein: CASSPDRGRNTIYF.

V gene TRBV7-2 combines with J gene TRBJ2-5; TRBD2 matches at 10 bases. With 5 bases clipped from V and 5 bases from J, the junction kept 2 bases outside the gene matches. Per germline, CDR1 SGHTA and CDR2 FQGNSA. The CDR3 loop spans 13 amino acids. CDR3 residues: CASSRSGGETQYF. The CDR3 nucleotides are TGTGCCAGCAGCCGTAGCGGGGGGGAGACCCAGTACTTC.

The chain employs TRBV2 and TRBJ2-3; D possibly corresponds to TRBD1 (5 bases). In germline, CDR1 is SNHLY, CDR2 FYNNEI. The V and J ends lost 10 bases and 2 bases respectively, with 13 bases between them. The CDR3 is 13 amino acids. CDR3 DNA sequence: TGTGCCACCTCACCGGACAACACAGATACGCAGTATTTT. Protein sequence: CATSPDNTDTQYF.

This chain connects TRBV5-4 to TRBJ2-3; 7 bases map to TRBD2. Per the germline V gene, CDR1 is SGHNT and CDR2 is YYREEE (reference sequence). The CDR3 spans 16 residues. J lost 0 bases, V lost 3 bases, and 7 bases had no gene match. The CDR3 DNA is TGTGCCAGCAGCTGGAGCGGGGCCCGAAGCACAGATACGCAGTATTTT. This translates into CASSWSGARSTDTQYF.

The rearrangement uses TRBV2 and TRBJ1-5; 11 bases are a match to TRBD1. V trimming: 5 bases; J trimming: 5 bases; junction bases outside the gene matches: 2. The CDR3 has 14 amino acids. CDR1 and CDR2 from the germline V gene are SNHLY and FYNNEI. The CDR3 here is CASSPGQGDQPQHF. DNA of the CDR3: TGTGCCAGCAGTCCGGGACAGGGGGATCAGCCCCAGCATTTT.